The clone carrying this TCR beta chain occurred a few times. No antigen is known for it. The data were taken from a study of T-cell reconstitution after alpha-beta-depleted transplantation in children. Unique molecular identifiers were incorporated when the TCRbeta library was constructed. TCRdb re-derived calls from the PCR reads in MiXCR, one entry per CDR3 protein. Here the sample spans approximately 630,000 distinct CDR3 sequences, over 10% being singletons. Study-wide findings and caveats: Several hundred rapidly expanded clones from non-depleted graft cells reportedly supplied alpha-beta T cells about two months post-transplant. Surviving recipient T cells and thymic progenitors underlay high day-60 TCRbeta diversity in some patients. At the one-year point after transplant, T-cell counts and TCRbeta diversity were found to come mostly from T cells that had been newly produced.

This TCR was recovered from a girl aged 2 to 10 with congenital amegakaryocytic thrombocytopenia, due to receive a stem cell transplant. This specimen was PBMCs, taken before TCRalphabeta/CD19-depleted stem cell transplant.

The CDR3 nucleotides read TGTGCCAGCTCACCAGGGAGGGCCACCGGGGAGCTGTTTTTT. It codes for CASSPGRATGELFF. This chain joins TRBV18 and TRBJ2-2, with TRBD2 matching 7 bases. The junction had 1 base not matched to a gene; V was cut back by 2 bases and J by 4 bases. Germline V gene data show CDR1 as KGHSH and CDR2 as LQKENI. This CDR3 spans 14 amino acids.